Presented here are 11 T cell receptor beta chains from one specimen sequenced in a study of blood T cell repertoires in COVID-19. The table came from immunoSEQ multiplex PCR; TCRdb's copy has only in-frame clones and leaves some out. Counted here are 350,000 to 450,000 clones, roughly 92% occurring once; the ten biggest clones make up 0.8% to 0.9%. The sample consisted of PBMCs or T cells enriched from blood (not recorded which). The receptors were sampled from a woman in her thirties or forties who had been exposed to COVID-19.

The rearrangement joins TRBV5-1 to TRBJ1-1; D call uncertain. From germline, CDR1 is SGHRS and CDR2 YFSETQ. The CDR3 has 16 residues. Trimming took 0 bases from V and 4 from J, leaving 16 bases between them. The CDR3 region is CASSLGAGTSGTEAFF. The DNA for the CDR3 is TGCGCCAGCAGCTTGGGAGCCGGTACGTCGGGCACTGAAGCTTTCTTT.

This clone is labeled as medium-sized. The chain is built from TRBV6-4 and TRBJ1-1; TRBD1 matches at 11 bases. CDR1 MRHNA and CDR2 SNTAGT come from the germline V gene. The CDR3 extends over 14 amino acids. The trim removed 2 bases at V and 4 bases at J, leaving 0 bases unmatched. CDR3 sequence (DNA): TGTGCCAGCAGTGACGGGACAGGGGGCACTGAAGCTTTCTTT. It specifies CASSDGTGGTEAFF.

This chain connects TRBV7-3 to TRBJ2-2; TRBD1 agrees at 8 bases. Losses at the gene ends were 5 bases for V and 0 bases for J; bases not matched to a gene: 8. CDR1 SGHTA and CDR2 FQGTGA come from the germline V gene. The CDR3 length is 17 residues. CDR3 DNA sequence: TGTGCCAGCAGCCTAGATCGGACAGGGACGAACACCGGGGAGCTGTTTTTT. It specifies CASSLDRTGTNTGELFF.

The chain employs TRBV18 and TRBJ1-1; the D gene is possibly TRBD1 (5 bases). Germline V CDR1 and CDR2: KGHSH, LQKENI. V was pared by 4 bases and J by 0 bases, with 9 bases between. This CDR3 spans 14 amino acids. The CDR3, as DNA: TGTGCCAGCTCACTACAGGACATGAACACTGAAGCTTTCTTT. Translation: CASSLQDMNTEAFF. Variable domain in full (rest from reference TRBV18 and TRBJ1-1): NAGVMQNPRHLVRRRGQEARLRCSPMKGHSHVYWYRQLPEEGLKFMVYLQKENIIDESGMPKERFSAEFPKEGPSILRIQQVVRGDSAAYFCASSLQDMNTEAFFGQGTRLTVV.

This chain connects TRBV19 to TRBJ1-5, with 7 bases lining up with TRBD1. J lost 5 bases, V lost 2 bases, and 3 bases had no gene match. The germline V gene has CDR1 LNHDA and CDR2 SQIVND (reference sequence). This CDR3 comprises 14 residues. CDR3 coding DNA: TGTGCCAGTAGTATACAGGGACAGCATCAGCCCCAGCATTTT. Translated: CASSIQGQHQPQHF.

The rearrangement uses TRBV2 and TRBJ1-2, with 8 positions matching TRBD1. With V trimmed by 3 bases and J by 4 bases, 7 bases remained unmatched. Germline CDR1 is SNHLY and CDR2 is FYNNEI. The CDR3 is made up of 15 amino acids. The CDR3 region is CASSDRGRGFYGYTF. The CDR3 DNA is TGTGCCAGCAGTGACAGGGGGCGTGGGTTCTATGGCTACACCTTC.

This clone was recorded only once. The CDR3: CASSQGWVGGYNEQFF. The CDR3 region has the DNA TGCGCCAGCAGCCAAGGATGGGTGGGGGGCTACAATGAGCAGTTCTTC. The rearrangement joins TRBV4-3 to TRBJ2-1, with D possibly being TRBD2 (6 bases). Germline values: CDR1 LGHNA, CDR2 YSLEER. V shed 1 base and J shed 3 bases, with 13 bases lying between them. The length of the CDR3 is 16 residues.

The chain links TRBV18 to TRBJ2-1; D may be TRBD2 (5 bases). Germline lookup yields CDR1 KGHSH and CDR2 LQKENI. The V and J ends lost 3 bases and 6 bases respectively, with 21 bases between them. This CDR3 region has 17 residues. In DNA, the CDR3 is TGTGCCAGCTCACCCCCGACGGCGGGCGGCAAGGGCAATGAGCAGTTCTTC. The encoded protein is CASSPPTAGGKGNEQFF.

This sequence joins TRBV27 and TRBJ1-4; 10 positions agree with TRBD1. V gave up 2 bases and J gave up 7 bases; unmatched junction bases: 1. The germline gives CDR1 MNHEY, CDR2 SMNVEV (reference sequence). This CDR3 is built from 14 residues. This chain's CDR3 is CASSLGQGVEKLFF. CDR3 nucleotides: TGTGCCAGCAGTTTAGGACAGGGGGTTGAAAAACTGTTTTTT.

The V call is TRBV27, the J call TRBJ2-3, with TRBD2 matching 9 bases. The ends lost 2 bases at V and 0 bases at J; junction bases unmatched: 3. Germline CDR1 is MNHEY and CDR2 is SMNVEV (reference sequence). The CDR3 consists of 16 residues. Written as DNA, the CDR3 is TGTGCCAGCAGTTTAAGAAGCGGGGGGAGCACAGATACGCAGTATTTT. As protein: CASSLRSGGSTDTQYF.

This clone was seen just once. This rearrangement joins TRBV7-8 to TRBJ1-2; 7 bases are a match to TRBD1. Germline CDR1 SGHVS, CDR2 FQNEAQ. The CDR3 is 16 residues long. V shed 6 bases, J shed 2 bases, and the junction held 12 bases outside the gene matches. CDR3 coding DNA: TGTGCCAGCAGTCACAGGGGTCGGGACTTGAACTATGGCTACACCTTC. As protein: CASSHRGRDLNYGYTF.